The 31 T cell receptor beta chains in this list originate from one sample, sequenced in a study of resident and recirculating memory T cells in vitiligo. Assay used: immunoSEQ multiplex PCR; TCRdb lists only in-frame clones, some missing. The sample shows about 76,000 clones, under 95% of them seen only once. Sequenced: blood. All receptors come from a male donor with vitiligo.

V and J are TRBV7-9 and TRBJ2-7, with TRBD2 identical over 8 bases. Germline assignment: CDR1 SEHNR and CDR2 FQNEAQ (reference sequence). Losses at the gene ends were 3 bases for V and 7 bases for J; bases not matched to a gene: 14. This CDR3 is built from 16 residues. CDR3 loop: CASSFYREGGTLEQYF. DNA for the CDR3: TGTGCCAGCAGCTTTTACCGGGAGGGGGGGACGTTAGAGCAGTACTTC.

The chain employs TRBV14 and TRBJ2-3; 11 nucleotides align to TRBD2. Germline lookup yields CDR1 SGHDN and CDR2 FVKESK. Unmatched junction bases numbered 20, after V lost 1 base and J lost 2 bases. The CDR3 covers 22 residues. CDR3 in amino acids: CASSQGYDSGRAPRVPTDTQYF. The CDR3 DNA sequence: TGTGCCAGCAGCCAAGGATATGATAGCGGGAGGGCCCCTAGGGTCCCCACAGATACGCAGTATTTT.

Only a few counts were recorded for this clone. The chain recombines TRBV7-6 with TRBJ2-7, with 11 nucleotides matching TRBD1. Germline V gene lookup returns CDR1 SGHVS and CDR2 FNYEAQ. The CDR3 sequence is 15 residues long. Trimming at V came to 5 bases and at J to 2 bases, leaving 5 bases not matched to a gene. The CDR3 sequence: CASSPGTGGTYEQYF. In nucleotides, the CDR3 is TGTGCCAGCAGCCCCGGGACAGGGGGGACCTACGAGCAGTACTTC.

Written as DNA, the CDR3 is TGTGCCAGCAGCCTTCAGGGGGCGGGCTATGGCTACACCTTC. It yields the protein CASSLQGAGYGYTF. The rearrangement uses TRBV6-5 and TRBJ1-2; TRBD1 matches 8 bases. Germline V CDR1 and CDR2: MNHEY, SVGAGI. The V gene end was trimmed by 6 bases and the J gene end by 4 bases; junction bases not matched to a gene: 7. The CDR3 is 14 residues long.

The CDR3 sequence is CASSQGEKSGPQMIEERYEQYF. The CDR3 bases are TGTGCCAGCAGCCAAGGAGAAAAAAGCGGCCCCCAAATGATCGAAGAGCGCTACGAGCAGTACTTC. The chain combines TRBV14 with TRBJ2-7, with D perhaps TRBD2 (5 bases). There are 22 residues in the CDR3. The V end lost 1 base, the J end lost 3 bases, and 34 bases lay between the germline ends. Germline V CDR1 and CDR2: SGHDN, FVKESK.

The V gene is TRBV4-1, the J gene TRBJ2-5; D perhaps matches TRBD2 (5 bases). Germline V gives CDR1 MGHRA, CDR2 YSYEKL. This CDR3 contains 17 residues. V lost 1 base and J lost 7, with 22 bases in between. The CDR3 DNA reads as TGCGCCAGCAGCCAAGTGATTGGACTTCAACCAGGTTGGACCCAGTACTTC. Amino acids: CASSQVIGLQPGWTQYF.

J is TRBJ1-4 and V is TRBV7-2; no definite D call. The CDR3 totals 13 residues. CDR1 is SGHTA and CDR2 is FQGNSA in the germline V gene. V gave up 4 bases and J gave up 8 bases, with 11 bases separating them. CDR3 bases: TGTGCCAGCAGCTCCGAGTTGAGGGAAAAACTGTTTTTT. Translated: CASSSELREKLFF.

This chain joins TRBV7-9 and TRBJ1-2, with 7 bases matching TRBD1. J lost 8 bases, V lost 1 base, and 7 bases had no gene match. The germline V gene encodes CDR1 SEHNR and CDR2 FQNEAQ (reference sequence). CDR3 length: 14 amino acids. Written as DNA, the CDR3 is TGTGCCAGCAGCTTAGGATTTCAGGGGGAAGGCTACACCTTC. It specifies CASSLGFQGEGYTF.

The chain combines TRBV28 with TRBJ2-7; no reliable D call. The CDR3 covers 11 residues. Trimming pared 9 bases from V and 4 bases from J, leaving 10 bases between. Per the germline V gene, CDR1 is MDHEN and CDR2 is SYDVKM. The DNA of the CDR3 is TGTGCCAGTTCGAGGCCTTACGAGCAGTACTTC. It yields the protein CASSRPYEQYF. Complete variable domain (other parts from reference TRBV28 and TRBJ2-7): DVKVTQSSRYLVKRTGEKVFLECVQDMDHENMFWYRQDPGLGLRLIYFSYDVKMKEKGDIPEGYSVSREKKERFSLILESASTNQTSMYLCASSRPYEQYFGPGTRLTVT.

As DNA, the CDR3 is TGTGCCAGCAGTGAATACCCCAGGGGGCAGGACAATGAGCAGTTCTTC. Translation gives CASSEYPRGQDNEQFF. V is TRBV25-1 and J is TRBJ2-1, with TRBD1 identical over 8 bases. CDR1 is MGHDK, CDR2 SYGVNS, per germline. The CDR3 spans 16 residues. The ends lost 0 bases at V and 5 bases at J; junction bases unmatched: 6.

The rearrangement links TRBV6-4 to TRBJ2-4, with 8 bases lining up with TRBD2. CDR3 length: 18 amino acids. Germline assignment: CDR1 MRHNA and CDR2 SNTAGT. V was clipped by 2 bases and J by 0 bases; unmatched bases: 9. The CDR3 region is CASSDAPSGSLAKNIQYF. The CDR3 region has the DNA TGTGCCAGCAGTGACGCCCCTAGCGGGTCTTTAGCCAAAAACATTCAGTACTTC.

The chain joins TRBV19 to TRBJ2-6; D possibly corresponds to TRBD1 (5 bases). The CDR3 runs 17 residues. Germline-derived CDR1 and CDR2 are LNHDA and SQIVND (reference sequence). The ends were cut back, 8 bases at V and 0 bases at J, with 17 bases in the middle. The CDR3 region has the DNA TGTGCCAGTCTCGGCTGGCAGGGTGACTCTGGGGCCAACGTCCTGACTTTC. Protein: CASLGWQGDSGANVLTF.

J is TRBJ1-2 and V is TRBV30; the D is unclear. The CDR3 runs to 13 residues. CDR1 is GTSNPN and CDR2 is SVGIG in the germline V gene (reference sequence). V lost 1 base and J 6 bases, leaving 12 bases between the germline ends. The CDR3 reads CAWSAAGWDGYTF. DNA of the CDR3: TGTGCCTGGAGTGCTGCGGGTTGGGATGGCTACACCTTC. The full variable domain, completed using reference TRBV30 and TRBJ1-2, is SQTIHQWPATLVQPVGSPLSLECTVEGTSNPNLYWYRQAAGRGLQLLFYSVGIGQISSEVPQNLSASRPQDRQFILSSKKLLLSDSGFYLCAWSAAGWDGYTFGSGTRLTVV.

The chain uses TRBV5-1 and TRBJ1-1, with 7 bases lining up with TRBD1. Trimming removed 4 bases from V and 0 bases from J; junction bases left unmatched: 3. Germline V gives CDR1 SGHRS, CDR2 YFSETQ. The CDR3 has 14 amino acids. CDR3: CASSTDRMNTEAFF. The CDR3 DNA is TGCGCCAGCAGCACGGACAGGATGAACACTGAAGCTTTCTTT.

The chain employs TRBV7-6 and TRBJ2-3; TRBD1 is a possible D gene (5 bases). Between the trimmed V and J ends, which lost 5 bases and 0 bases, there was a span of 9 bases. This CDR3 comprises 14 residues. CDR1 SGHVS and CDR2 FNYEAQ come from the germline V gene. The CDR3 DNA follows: TGTGCCAGCAGCCTCAGGGTTAGCACAGATACGCAGTATTTT. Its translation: CASSLRVSTDTQYF.

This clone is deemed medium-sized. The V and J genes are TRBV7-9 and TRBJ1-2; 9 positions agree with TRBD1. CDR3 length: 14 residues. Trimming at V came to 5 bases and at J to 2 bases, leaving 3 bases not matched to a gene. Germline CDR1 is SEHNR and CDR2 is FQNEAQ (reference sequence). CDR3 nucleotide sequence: TGTGCCAGCAGCGACGGACAGGGGAACTATGGCTACACCTTC. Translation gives CASSDGQGNYGYTF.

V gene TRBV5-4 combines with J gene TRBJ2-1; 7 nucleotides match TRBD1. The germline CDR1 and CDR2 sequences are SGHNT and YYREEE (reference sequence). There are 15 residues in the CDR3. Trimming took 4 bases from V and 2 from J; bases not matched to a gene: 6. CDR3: CASSPTGDTYNEQFF. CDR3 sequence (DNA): TGTGCCAGCAGCCCTACAGGGGATACCTACAATGAGCAGTTCTTC.

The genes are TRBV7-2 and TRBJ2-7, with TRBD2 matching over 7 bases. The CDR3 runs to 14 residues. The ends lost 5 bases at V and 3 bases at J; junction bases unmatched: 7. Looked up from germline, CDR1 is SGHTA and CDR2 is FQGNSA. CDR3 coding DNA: TGTGCCAGCAGCGGCGGGGCGGGAGTCTACGAGCAGTACTTC. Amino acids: CASSGGAGVYEQYF.

The CDR3 DNA reads TGTGCCAGCACCCTAGACTTTCTAGGTGAGCAGTTCTTC. Translating it yields CASTLDFLGEQFF. This chain connects TRBV28 to TRBJ2-1; D call uncertain. The germline V and J ends were trimmed by 7 bases and 9 bases, with 16 bases remaining between them. Germline V gene sequence: CDR1 MDHEN, CDR2 SYDVKM. The CDR3 runs 13 residues.

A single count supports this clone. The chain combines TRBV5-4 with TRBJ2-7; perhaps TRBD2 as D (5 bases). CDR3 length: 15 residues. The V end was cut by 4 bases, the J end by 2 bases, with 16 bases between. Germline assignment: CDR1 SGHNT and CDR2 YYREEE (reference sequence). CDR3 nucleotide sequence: TGTGCCAGCAGCAAGGACTCAGGAGGCACCTACGAGCAGTACTTC. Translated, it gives CASSKDSGGTYEQYF. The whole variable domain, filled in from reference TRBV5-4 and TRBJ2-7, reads ETGVTQSPTHLIKTRGQQVTLRCSSQSGHNTVSWYQQALGQGPQFIFQYYREEENGRGNFPPRFSGLQFPNYSSELNVNALELDDSALYLCASSKDSGGTYEQYFGPGTRLTVT.

The CDR3 DNA is TGTGCCAGCAGCTCGGTACAGAATGAAAAACTGTTTTTT. Amino acid sequence: CASSSVQNEKLFF. This chain links TRBV5-4 with TRBJ1-4; D remains unclear. The germline CDR1 and CDR2 sequences are SGHNT and YYREEE (reference sequence). The CDR3 consists of 13 residues. V was shortened by 3 bases and J by 5 bases, with 8 bases between the two germline ends.

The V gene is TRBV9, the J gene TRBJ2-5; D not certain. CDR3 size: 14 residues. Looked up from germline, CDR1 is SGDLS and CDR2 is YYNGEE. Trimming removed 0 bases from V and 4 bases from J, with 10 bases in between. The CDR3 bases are TGTGCCAGCAGCGTAGCTACGGGTGGAGAGACCCAGTACTTC. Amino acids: CASSVATGGETQYF. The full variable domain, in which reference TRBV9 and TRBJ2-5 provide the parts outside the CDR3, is DSGVTQTPKHLITATGQRVTLRCSPRSGDLSVYWYQQSLDQGLQFLIQYYNGEERAKGNILERFSAQQFPDLHSELNLSSLELGDSALYFCASSVATGGETQYFGPGTRLLVL.

The CDR3 sequence is CASSGDRSSSYEQYF. The CDR3, as DNA: TGTGCCAGCAGTGGGGACAGGTCGAGCTCCTACGAGCAGTACTTC. The J gene is TRBJ2-7, the V gene TRBV2, with TRBD1 identical over 8 bases. There are 15 residues in the CDR3. CDR1 is SNHLY, CDR2 FYNNEI, per germline. V gave up 4 bases and J gave up 0 bases; unmatched junction bases: 5. The variable domain in full, completed from reference TRBV2 and TRBJ2-7, reads EPEVTQTPSHQVTQMGQEVILRCVPISNHLYFYWYRQILGQKVEFLVSFYNNEISEKSEIFDDQFSVERPDGSNFTLKIRSTKLEDSAMYFCASSGDRSSSYEQYFGPGTRLTVT.

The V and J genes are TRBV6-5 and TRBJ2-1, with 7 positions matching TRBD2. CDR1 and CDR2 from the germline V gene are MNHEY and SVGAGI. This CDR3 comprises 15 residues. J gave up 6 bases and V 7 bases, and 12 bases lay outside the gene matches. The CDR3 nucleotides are TGTGCCAGCACCCTTGGGGGGAGGGCCGCCAATGAGCAGTTCTTC. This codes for CASTLGGRAANEQFF.

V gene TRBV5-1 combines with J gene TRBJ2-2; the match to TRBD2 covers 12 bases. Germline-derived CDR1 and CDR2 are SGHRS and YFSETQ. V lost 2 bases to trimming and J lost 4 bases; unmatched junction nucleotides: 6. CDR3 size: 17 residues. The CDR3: CASSFGRLAGVTGELFF. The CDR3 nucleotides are TGCGCCAGCAGCTTTGGGCGACTAGCGGGAGTCACCGGGGAGCTGTTTTTT.

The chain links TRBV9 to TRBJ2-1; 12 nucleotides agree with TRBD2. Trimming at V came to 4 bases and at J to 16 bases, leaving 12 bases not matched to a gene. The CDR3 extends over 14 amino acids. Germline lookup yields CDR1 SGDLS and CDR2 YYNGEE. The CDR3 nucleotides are TGTGCCAGCAGCTCAGGACTAGCGGGACTCTTAATCTTCTTC. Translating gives CASSSGLAGLLIFF.

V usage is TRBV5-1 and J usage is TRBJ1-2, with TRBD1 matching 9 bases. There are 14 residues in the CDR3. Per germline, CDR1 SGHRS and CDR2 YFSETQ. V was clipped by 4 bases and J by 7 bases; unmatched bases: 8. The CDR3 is CASSHRTGEVGYTF. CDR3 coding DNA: TGCGCCAGCAGCCATAGGACAGGGGAGGTTGGCTACACCTTC.

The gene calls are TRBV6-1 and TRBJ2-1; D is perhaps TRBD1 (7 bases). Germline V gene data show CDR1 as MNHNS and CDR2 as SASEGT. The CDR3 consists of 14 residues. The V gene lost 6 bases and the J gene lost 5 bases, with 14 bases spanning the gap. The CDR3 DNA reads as TGTGCCAGCAGCCTACAGGGGAGGAACAATGAGCAGTTCTTC. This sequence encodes CASSLQGRNNEQFF.

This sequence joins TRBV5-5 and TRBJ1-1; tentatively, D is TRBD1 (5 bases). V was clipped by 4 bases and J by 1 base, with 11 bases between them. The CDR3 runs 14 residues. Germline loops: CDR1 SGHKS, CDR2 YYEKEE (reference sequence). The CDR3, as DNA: TGTGCCAGCAGCCTGGGACGGAGGAACACTGAAGCTTTCTTT. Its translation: CASSLGRRNTEAFF.

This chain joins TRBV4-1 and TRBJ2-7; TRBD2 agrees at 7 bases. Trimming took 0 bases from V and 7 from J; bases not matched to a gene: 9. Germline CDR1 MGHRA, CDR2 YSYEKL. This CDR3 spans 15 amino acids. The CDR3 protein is CASSQDRWGRAEQYF. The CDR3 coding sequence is TGCGCCAGCAGCCAAGATAGGTGGGGGAGGGCGGAGCAGTACTTC.

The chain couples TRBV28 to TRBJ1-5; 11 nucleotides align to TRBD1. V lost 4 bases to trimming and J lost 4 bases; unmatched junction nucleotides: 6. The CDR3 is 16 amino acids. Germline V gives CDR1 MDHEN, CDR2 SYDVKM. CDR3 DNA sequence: TGTGCCAGCAGTTGGGGACAGGGGGTTGGTAATCAGCCCCAGCATTTT. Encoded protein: CASSWGQGVGNQPQHF.